Listed below are T cell receptor beta chains from one sample, sequenced in a study of cytomegalovirus exposure and HLA in healthy donors. TCRdb's table, derived via immunoSEQ multiplex PCR, lists solely in-frame clones and lacks some. The table records fewer than 250,000 clones, over 80% of them present only once. Sequencing was done on a sample of PBMCs. The receptors here all came from a woman aged 45 to 65 in good health and CMV-seropositive. Both conserved end residues are part of each CDR3. D genes are given only for firm matches. A clone size is listed for some rows: how often the clone was seen (once, few, many), or a class if it is expanded.

V	size	length	D	J	CDR3	DNA
TRBV5-1	once	14	-	TRBJ2-3	CASSLGQGGDTQYF	TGCGCCAGCAGCCTTGGACAAGGGGGAGATACGCAGTATTTT
TRBV7-8	-	15	-	TRBJ1-1	CASSKLSAVGTEAFF	TGTGCCAGCAGCAAACTTTCAGCGGTCGGCACTGAAGCTTTCTTT
TRBV6-5	-	14	TRBD1	TRBJ2-3	CASSYGQGGDTQYF	TGTGCCAGCAGTTACGGACAGGGGGGGGATACGCAGTATTTT
TRBV5-4	-	14	TRBD1	TRBJ2-3	CASSGDRATDTQYF	TGTGCCAGCAGCGGGGACAGGGCCACAGATACGCAGTATTTT
TRBV5-6	few	16	TRBD1	TRBJ2-6	CASSLVGRGRANVLTF	TGTGCCAGCAGCTTGGTGGGCAGGGGGAGGGCCAACGTCCTGACTTTC
TRBV4-2	-	17	-	TRBJ2-5	CASSQENFRGTQETQYF	TGTGCCAGCAGCCAAGAAAACTTCAGGGGGACTCAAGAGACCCAGTACTTC
TRBV7-9	-	13	-	TRBJ1-2	CASSGHSNYGYTF	TGTGCCAGTAGCGGACATTCGAACTATGGCTACACCTTC
TRBV21-1	-	21	-	TRBJ1-5	CASSLDRLVRDRERGSQPQHF	TGTGCCAGCAGCCTCGATCGGTTAGTCCGGGACAGGGAAAGGGGCTCTCAGCCCCAGCATTTT
TRBV7-2	-	13	-	TRBJ2-2	CASRPTSTGELFF	TGTGCCAGCAGACCTACTAGTACCGGGGAGCTGTTTTTT
TRBV10-3	-	17	TRBD1	TRBJ2-5	CAIGTGSGQGFQETQYF	TGTGCCATTGGGACTGGGTCGGGACAGGGATTTCAAGAGACCCAGTACTTC
TRBV6-5	-	14	-	TRBJ1-1	CASSRPGGDTEAFF	TGTGCCAGCAGCCGCCCGGGGGGGGACACTGAAGCTTTCTTT
TRBV9	-	17	TRBD2	TRBJ2-2	CASSEAGGLANTGELFF	TGTGCCAGCAGCGAGGCGGGGGGACTCGCGAACACCGGGGAGCTGTTTTTT
TRBV5-1	once	14	TRBD1	TRBJ2-5	CASGTGGARETQYF	TGCGCCAGCGGGACAGGGGGCGCGAGGGAGACCCAGTACTTC
TRBV2	-	14	-	TRBJ1-4	CASSVSGLFEKLFF	TGTGCCAGCAGTGTCTCTGGACTTTTTGAAAAACTGTTTTTT
TRBV7-2	-	13	-	TRBJ1-1	CATTGRGRTEAFF	TGTGCCACTACCGGGCGGGGACGCACTGAAGCTTTCTTT
TRBV27	-	12	-	TRBJ1-1	CASSAIGTVAFF	TGTGCCAGCAGTGCCATCGGGACTGTGGCTTTCTTT
TRBV19	-	14	TRBD1	TRBJ2-3	CASNPGQGSGTQYF	TGTGCCAGTAACCCGGGACAGGGAAGCGGTACGCAGTATTTT
TRBV6-4	once	13	-	TRBJ1-6	CASSDRNSSPLHF	TGTGCCAGCAGTGACCGAAATAGTTCACCCCTCCACTTT
TRBV7-8	-	14	-	TRBJ1-3	CASSLFARADTIYF	TGTGCCAGCAGCTTATTCGCGCGCGCGGACACCATATATTTT
TRBV15	-	14	-	TRBJ1-1	CATSRGAGNTEAFF	TGTGCCACCAGCAGAGGGGCCGGGAACACTGAAGCTTTCTTT
TRBV5-1	-	14	TRBD1	TRBJ2-1	CASSTGQSYNEQFF	TGCGCCAGCAGCACGGGACAGTCCTACAATGAGCAGTTCTTC
TRBV20-1	-	11	TRBD1	TRBJ2-1	CSAKLTGEQFF	TGCAGTGCCAAATTGACAGGGGAGCAGTTCTTC
TRBV29-1	-	13	TRBD1	TRBJ2-7	CSVERTGSHEQYF	TGCAGCGTTGAAAGGACAGGGAGCCACGAGCAGTACTTC
TRBV5-1	-	14	-	TRBJ1-2	CASSQVGRGYGYTF	TGCGCCAGCAGCCAAGTCGGGCGAGGGTATGGCTACACCTTC
TRBV6-1	-	14	-	TRBJ1-5	CATVAGLINQPQHF	TGTGCCACCGTGGCGGGACTTATCAATCAGCCCCAGCATTTT
TRBV5-6	-	15	TRBD1	TRBJ1-1	CASSRLDRLNTEAFF	TGTGCCAGCAGCCGACTGGACAGGCTGAACACTGAAGCTTTCTTT
TRBV29-1	once	12	TRBD1	TRBJ2-7	CSGAGTGYEQYF	TGCAGCGGAGCCGGGACAGGTTACGAGCAGTACTTC
TRBV6-1	once	15	TRBD1	TRBJ1-5	CASRPDRGGNQPQHF	TGTGCCAGCAGACCAGACAGGGGAGGCAATCAGCCCCAGCATTTT
TRBV12-5	-	17	-	TRBJ1-3	CASGSSPGDLSGNTIYF	TGTGCTAGTGGTTCCTCCCCAGGGGACCTCTCTGGAAACACCATATATTTT
TRBV6-5	few	16	-	TRBJ1-4	CASSYSIDSRGEKLFF	TGTGCCAGCAGTTACTCGATCGACAGTAGAGGCGAAAAACTGTTTTTT
TRBV6-6	-	16	-	TRBJ1-5	CASSYSWTESNQPQHF	TGTGCCAGCAGTTACAGCTGGACAGAGAGCAATCAGCCCCAGCATTTT
TRBV7-3	-	15	TRBD1	TRBJ2-3	CASSLGGQGADTQYF	TGTGCCAGCAGCTTAGGAGGACAGGGGGCAGATACGCAGTATTTT
TRBV5-1	-	14	-	TRBJ2-7	CASSREPGTDEQYF	TGCGCCAGCAGCCGGGAGCCGGGAACGGACGAGCAGTACTTC
TRBV2	-	14	TRBD1	TRBJ2-1	CASRGGTGGGEQFF	TGTGCCAGCAGGGGGGGGACAGGGGGCGGTGAGCAGTTCTTC
TRBV5-4	-	13	-	TRBJ1-1	CASSRAERDEAFF	TGTGCCAGCAGCCGGGCCGAACGGGATGAAGCTTTCTTT
TRBV6-1	-	14	-	TRBJ2-7	CASSEGPGAGEQYF	TGTGCCAGCAGTGAAGGGCCGGGAGCGGGCGAGCAGTACTTC
TRBV6-1	-	12	TRBD1	TRBJ1-6	CAAQLGQGPFHF	TGTGCAGCACAATTAGGACAGGGGCCTTTCCACTTT
TRBV6-4	-	15	-	TRBJ2-6	CASSDPGAGANVLTF	TGTGCCAGCAGTGACCCAGGGGCTGGGGCCAACGTCCTGACTTTC
TRBV7-6	-	14	-	TRBJ1-1	CASSSQGQVTEAFF	TGTGCCAGCAGCTCGCAGGGTCAGGTCACTGAAGCTTTCTTT
TRBV28	-	16	TRBD1	TRBJ1-2	CASSLPFTTGGGGYTF	TGTGCCAGCAGTTTGCCCTTTACGACAGGGGGGGGTGGCTACACCTTC
TRBV4-2	-	16	TRBD2	TRBJ2-2	CASSQDTGGYTGELFF	TGTGCCAGCAGCCAAGATACGGGGGGTTACACCGGGGAGCTGTTTTTT
TRBV5-1	-	18	-	TRBJ2-6	CASSLGPSGRTGANVLTF	TGCGCCAGCAGCTTGGGTCCCTCGGGAAGAACTGGGGCCAACGTCCTGACTTTC
TRBV4-2	-	14	TRBD2	TRBJ2-1	CASSQDGLAGTQFF	TGTGCCAGCAGCCAAGATGGTCTAGCGGGGACCCAGTTCTTC
TRBV28	-	14	TRBD1	TRBJ1-5	CASGGQMLNQPQHF	TGTGCCAGCGGGGGACAGATGTTAAATCAGCCCCAGCATTTT
TRBV27	-	15	-	TRBJ1-1	CASSLTWTTNTEAFF	TGTGCCAGCAGTTTAACGTGGACAACGAACACTGAAGCTTTCTTT
TRBV5-1	-	14	-	TRBJ2-1	CASSSVRDYNEQFF	TGCGCCAGCAGCTCGGTACGGGACTACAATGAGCAGTTCTTC
TRBV21-1	-	13	-	TRBJ1-1	CASSRQGSTEAFF	TGTGCCAGCAGCAGACAGGGGAGCACTGAAGCTTTCTTT
TRBV19	-	15	TRBD1	TRBJ1-5	CASSMRTGRSQPQHF	TGTGCCAGTAGTATGAGGACAGGACGGTCTCAGCCCCAGCATTTT
TRBV5-1	-	14	-	TRBJ2-3	CASAAGLDTDTQYF	TGCGCCAGCGCGGCGGGCCTGGACACAGATACGCAGTATTTT
TRBV19	-	14	-	TRBJ2-5	CASSIRSLGGTQYF	TGTGCCAGTAGTATAAGATCCCTCGGGGGGACCCAGTACTTC
TRBV7-2	-	16	TRBD2	TRBJ2-3	CASSSASGFAPDTQYF	TGTGCCAGCAGCTCAGCTAGCGGCTTTGCCCCAGATACGCAGTATTTT
TRBV6-1	-	14	-	TRBJ2-2	CASHWTQNTGELFF	TGTGCCAGTCATTGGACTCAAAACACCGGGGAGCTGTTTTTT
TRBV9	-	14	-	TRBJ1-1	CASSLAGDNTEAFF	TGTGCCAGCAGCCTTGCGGGGGACAACACTGAAGCTTTCTTT
TRBV28	-	15	TRBD2	TRBJ2-3	CASSLAGVSTDTQYF	TGTGCCAGCAGTTTAGCGGGGGTAAGCACAGATACGCAGTATTTT